What follows are 29 T cell receptor beta chains derived from one specimen sequenced in a study of cytomegalovirus exposure and HLA in healthy donors. In the PCR, 60 Vbeta and 13 Jbeta primers were used. The repertoire was sequenced with immunoSEQ multiplex PCR; TCRdb's copy has only in-frame clones and lacks some. Recorded here are 130,000 or so clones; the top ten clones represent approximately 2%. Sample: PBMCs. These receptors were taken from a woman aged 18 to 35 in good health and CMV-seronegative.

The chain joins TRBV30 to TRBJ1-3; D is undetermined. This CDR3 has 16 residues. Deletions cut 0 bases from V and 0 bases from J, with 12 bases between. Germline V gene lookup returns CDR1 GTSNPN and CDR2 SVGIG (reference sequence). The DNA of the CDR3 is TGTGCCTGGAGTGTAAGGCGGCTTAGCTCTGGAAACACCATATATTTT. It is translated as CAWSVRRLSSGNTIYF.

The chain recombines TRBV29-1 with TRBJ2-5; the D gene is possibly TRBD1 (5 bases). Germline CDR1 is SQVTM and CDR2 is ANQGSEA. Trimming took 5 bases from V and 4 from J, leaving 11 bases between them. CDR3 length equals 12 residues. DNA for the CDR3: TGCAGCGTTTCGCTGGGGCGAGAGACCCAGTACTTC. It is translated as CSVSLGRETQYF.

This chain joins TRBV11-2 and TRBJ2-7, with 8 bases matching TRBD1. This CDR3 region has 16 residues. V shed 1 base and J 3 bases; nucleotides not matched to a gene: 8. Germline V gene lookup returns CDR1 SGHAT and CDR2 FQNNGV. CDR3 nucleotides: TGTGCCAGCAGCTTAGCCCGGGACAGGACGATCTACGAGCAGTACTTC. Encoded protein: CASSLARDRTIYEQYF.

Concerning this clone: The same CDR3 arises from other DNA sequences in this sample as well. The rearrangement uses TRBV6-1 and TRBJ1-2, with TRBD1 matching over 7 bases. J gave up 4 bases and V 2 bases, and 7 bases lay outside the gene matches. CDR3 length equals 15 residues. Germline V CDR1 and CDR2: MNHNS, SASEGT. CDR3 sequence reads: CASSELGQAFYGYTF. The CDR3 DNA reads as TGTGCCAGCAGTGAACTCGGACAGGCCTTCTATGGCTACACCTTC.

V is TRBV7-9 and J is TRBJ2-6; the D gene is possibly TRBD1 (6 bases). Germline values: CDR1 SEHNR, CDR2 FQNEAQ (reference sequence). CDR3 length: 15 residues. V dropped 5 bases and J dropped 4 bases, with 12 bases sitting between them. CDR3 DNA sequence: TGTGCCAGCAGCCCACAGGGAACCGGGGCCAACGTCCTGACTTTC. Protein sequence: CASSPQGTGANVLTF. The full variable domain, its missing parts supplied by reference TRBV7-9 and TRBJ2-6, is DTGVSQNPRHKITKRGQNVTFRCDPISEHNRLYWYRQTLGQGPEFLTYFQNEAQLEKSRLLSDRFSAERPKGSFSTLEIQRTEQGDSAMYLCASSPQGTGANVLTFGAGSRLTVL.

V is TRBV28 and J is TRBJ2-7, with D unclear. V was cut by 8 bases and J by 3 bases, with 14 bases left in between. The CDR3 consists of 13 residues. CDR1 is MDHEN and CDR2 is SYDVKM in the germline V gene. The CDR3 DNA follows: TGTGCCAGCCAAGAGCCGTCGGGCTACGAGCAGTACTTC. Its protein product is CASQEPSGYEQYF.

V usage is TRBV5-8 and J usage is TRBJ1-1; 8 bases fit TRBD1. This CDR3 comprises 16 residues. V shed 2 bases and J 1 base; nucleotides not matched to a gene: 7. The germline V gene has CDR1 SGHTS and CDR2 YDEGEE. CDR3: CASSLRDRSANTEAFF. As DNA, the CDR3 is TGTGCCAGCAGCTTAAGGGACAGGTCGGCGAACACTGAAGCTTTCTTT.

The chain joins TRBV5-3 to TRBJ2-2; D perhaps matches TRBD1 (6 bases). TRBV5-3 is an ORF, with its function uncertain. Trimming removed 7 bases from V and 6 bases from J, with 16 bases in between. CDR3 size: 14 residues. CDR3 in amino acids: CARQPKQGAGELFF. Here the CDR3 DNA reads TGTGCCAGACAACCAAAACAGGGTGCCGGGGAGCTGTTTTTT.

This chain joins TRBV5-6 and TRBJ2-7, with D maybe TRBD1 (7 bases). Germline assignment: CDR1 SGHDT and CDR2 YYEEEE. V gave up 4 bases and J gave up 6 bases, with 20 bases separating them. The CDR3 length is 15 residues. The CDR3, as DNA: TGTGCCAGCAGCCCAAGGGGGCGGGGATCCCTCGAGCAGTACGTC. It codes for CASSPRGRGSLEQYV.

The chain couples TRBV7-9 to TRBJ1-4, with D possibly matching TRBD1 (6 bases). Germline V gene lookup returns CDR1 SEHNR and CDR2 FQNEAQ (reference sequence). The CDR3 extends over 14 amino acids. The V end lost 5 bases, the J end lost 3 bases, and 10 bases lay between the germline ends. The CDR3 bases are TGTGCCAGCAGCCCAGACAGGTCTAATGAAAAACTGTTTTTT. It specifies CASSPDRSNEKLFF.

The chain employs TRBV6-6 and TRBJ2-7; 7 positions match TRBD1. V dropped 5 bases and J dropped 4; count of bases not matched to a gene: 8. This CDR3 contains 14 residues. Germline V gene lookup returns CDR1 MNHNY and CDR2 SVGAGI (reference sequence). The CDR3 DNA reads TGTGCCAGCAGTCCCCGACAGGGCCAATACGAGCAGTACGTC. This gives the protein CASSPRQGQYEQYV.

J is TRBJ1-2 and V is TRBV7-9; D gene ambiguous. V was shortened by 5 bases and J by 5 bases, with 12 bases between the two germline ends. Germline loops: CDR1 SEHNR, CDR2 FQNEAQ (reference sequence). The CDR3 runs 13 residues. CDR3 residues: CASSPDGEYGYTF. The CDR3 bases are TGTGCCAGCAGCCCCGACGGGGAGTATGGCTACACCTTC. The variable domain in full, completed from reference TRBV7-9 and TRBJ1-2, reads DTGVSQNPRHKITKRGQNVTFRCDPISEHNRLYWYRQTLGQGPEFLTYFQNEAQLEKSRLLSDRFSAERPKGSFSTLEIQRTEQGDSAMYLCASSPDGEYGYTFGSGTRLTVV.

The chain carries TRBV9 and TRBJ2-3; 15 bases fit TRBD2. J lost 6 bases, V lost 4 bases, and 9 bases had no gene match. Germline CDR1 SGDLS, CDR2 YYNGEE. The CDR3 length is 17 residues. CDR3 nucleotide sequence: TGTGCCAGCAGCTCGGGACTAGCGGGAGGATCGGGTGATACGCAGTATTTT. It codes for CASSSGLAGGSGDTQYF.

CDR3 sequence (DNA): TGCGCCAGCAGCTCGCACCGGGACAGGGGGCAGGGTACAGATACGCAGTATTTT. Amino acids: CASSSHRDRGQGTDTQYF. V gene TRBV5-1 combines with J gene TRBJ2-3, with 12 bases fitting TRBD1. The V gene's germline CDR1 is SGHRS and CDR2 YFSETQ. The J segment lost 3 bases and the V segment lost 3 bases, leaving 11 bases of the junction unmatched. This CDR3 contains 18 residues.

This rearrangement joins TRBV19 to TRBJ1-1, with a tentative D call TRBD1 (5 bases). Germline CDR1 LNHDA, CDR2 SQIVND (reference sequence). The V gene lost 1 base and the J gene lost 1 base, with 13 bases spanning the gap. This CDR3 is 16 amino acids long. DNA for the CDR3: TGTGCCAGTAGTATAGTCCCGGGGGGTAAGAACACTGAAGCTTTCTTT. It is translated as CASSIVPGGKNTEAFF. Filled out from reference TRBV19 and TRBJ1-1, the complete variable domain reads DGGITQSPKYLFRKEGQNVTLSCEQNLNHDAMYWYRQDPGQGLRLIYYSQIVNDFQKGDIAEGYSVSREKKESFPLTVTSAQKNPTAFYLCASSIVPGGKNTEAFFGQGTRLTVV.

V and J are TRBV19 and TRBJ1-1; a possible D gene is TRBD1 (5 bases). The CDR3 has 14 amino acids. V gave up 4 bases and J gave up 0 bases, with 9 bases separating them. The germline V gene has CDR1 LNHDA and CDR2 SQIVND (reference sequence). CDR3 in amino acids: CASSNPGMNTEAFF. The CDR3 DNA follows: TGTGCCAGTAGTAACCCAGGGATGAACACTGAAGCTTTCTTT.

The rearrangement joins TRBV19 to TRBJ1-5, with D tentatively TRBD1 (6 bases). CDR1 and CDR2 (germline): LNHDA, SQIVND (reference sequence). The CDR3 has 13 residues. V lost 5 bases, J lost 6 bases, and 11 bases lay in between. The DNA of the CDR3 is TGTGCCAGTAGTCTGCCAGGGGTTCAGCCCCAGCATTTT. Protein sequence: CASSLPGVQPQHF.

J is TRBJ2-7 and V is TRBV7-3; D possibly corresponds to TRBD1 (6 bases). The CDR3 totals 15 residues. Germline V lookup: CDR1 SGHTA, CDR2 FQGTGA. V lost 3 bases and J lost 2, with 14 bases in between. CDR3 amino acids: CASSFQTGPPYEQYF. CDR3 bases: TGTGCCAGCAGCTTTCAGACAGGACCGCCCTACGAGCAGTACTTC. The variable domain in full, with the rest retrieved from reference TRBV7-3 and TRBJ2-7, is GAGVSQTPSNKVTEKGKYVELRCDPISGHTALYWYRQSLGQGPEFLIYFQGTGAADDSGLPNDRFFAVRPEGSVSTLKIQRTERGDSAVYLCASSFQTGPPYEQYFGPGTRLTVT.

J is TRBJ1-3 and V is TRBV29-1; D gene uncertain. Trimming pared 4 bases from V and 2 bases from J, leaving 9 bases between. The CDR3 runs to 13 residues. From germline, CDR1 is SQVTM and CDR2 ANQGSEA. The CDR3 bases are TGCAGCGTTGTAGCGACCACTGGAAACACCATATATTTT. Protein product: CSVVATTGNTIYF.

J is TRBJ2-1 and V is TRBV4-2; 11 nucleotides align to TRBD2. The CDR3 totals 16 residues. V lost 0 bases and J lost 3; bases outside the gene matches: 1. Germline-derived CDR1 and CDR2 are LGHNA and YNFKEQ. The CDR3 region has the DNA TGTGCCAGCAGCCAAGAGGGACTAGCGGTCTACAATGAGCAGTTCTTC. Amino acid sequence: CASSQEGLAVYNEQFF.

The rearrangement uses TRBV9 and TRBJ1-5, with a weak D call TRBD1 (6 bases). Trimming removed 4 bases from V and 7 bases from J, with 12 bases in between. CDR3 size: 13 residues. Germline loops: CDR1 SGDLS, CDR2 YYNGEE. In nucleotides, the CDR3 is TGTGCCAGCAGCCGGGACAAGGGGCAGCCCCAGCATTTT. Translating it yields CASSRDKGQPQHF.

The V call is TRBV9, the J call TRBJ2-7, with TRBD2 identical over 8 bases. The CDR3 extends over 13 amino acids. Per germline, CDR1 SGDLS and CDR2 YYNGEE. In DNA, the CDR3 is TGTGCAAGCGGGGGAGCGGGAATATACGAGCAGTACTTC. Protein: CASGGAGIYEQYF. Full variable domain (remainder filled in from reference TRBV9 and TRBJ2-7): DSGVTQTPKHLITATGQRVTLRCSPRSGDLSVYWYQQSLDQGLQFLIQYYNGEERAKGNILERFSAQQFPDLHSELNLSSLELGDSALYFCASGGAGIYEQYFGPGTRLTVT.

The DNA of the CDR3 is TGTGCCATCAGTCCTGGGGCTAGCGGGAGCAATGAGCAGTTCTTC. This translates into CAISPGASGSNEQFF. The rearrangement joins TRBV10-3 to TRBJ2-1, with TRBD2 matching over 10 bases. Unmatched junction bases numbered 7, after V lost 5 bases and J lost 6 bases. Germline V gene sequence: CDR1 ENHRY, CDR2 SYGVKD. The length of the CDR3 is 15 residues.

The chain employs TRBV5-1 and TRBJ2-2, with D perhaps TRBD2 (6 bases). Trimming took off 3 bases at V and 5 bases at J, with 8 bases between the two ends. Looked up from germline, CDR1 is SGHRS and CDR2 is YFSETQ. There are 13 residues in the CDR3. CDR3 protein: CASSSTSTGELFF. CDR3 sequence (DNA): TGCGCCAGCAGCTCGACTAGTACCGGGGAGCTGTTTTTT.

The V gene is TRBV4-3, the J gene TRBJ2-4; 9 bases are shared with TRBD1. This CDR3 is built from 18 residues. V lost 2 bases and J lost 4; bases outside the gene matches: 12. Germline V gene data show CDR1 as LGHNA and CDR2 as YSLEER. The CDR3 region is CASSQFSQDRGGKNIQYF. The CDR3 DNA follows: TGCGCCAGCAGCCAATTCAGCCAGGACAGGGGAGGGAAAAACATTCAGTACTTC.

The chain joins TRBV9 to TRBJ2-1, with D perhaps TRBD2 (5 bases). The CDR3 sequence is 13 residues long. The germline V and J ends were trimmed by 1 base and 7 bases, with 9 bases remaining between them. Germline CDR1 reads SGDLS; CDR2 reads YYNGEE. CDR3 protein: CASSVSGSNEQFF. The CDR3 bases are TGTGCCAGCAGCGTATCGGGGAGTAATGAGCAGTTCTTC.

The chain recombines TRBV11-2 with TRBJ1-5, with D perhaps matching TRBD1 (5 bases). Between the trimmed V and J ends, which lost 2 bases and 4 bases, there was a span of 6 bases. CDR1 SGHAT and CDR2 FQNNGV come from the germline V gene. This CDR3 comprises 13 residues. The CDR3 here is CASSLRGNQPQHF. CDR3 nucleotides: TGTGCCAGCAGCTTAAGGGGAAATCAGCCCCAGCATTTT.

The CDR3: CASSRGLNTGELFF. The CDR3 DNA reads as TGCGCCAGCAGCCGAGGACTGAACACCGGGGAGCTGTTTTTT. The gene calls are TRBV5-1 and TRBJ2-2, with D possibly TRBD2 on 5 matching bases. Germline loops: CDR1 SGHRS, CDR2 YFSETQ. The CDR3 spans 14 residues. V lost 4 bases and J lost 1, with 8 bases in between.

Regarding this clone: Other DNA sequences of this sample code for an identical CDR3. The chain joins TRBV5-1 to TRBJ1-1, with 10 bases matching TRBD1. This CDR3 is built from 15 residues. The V segment lost 1 base and the J segment 3 bases; nucleotides outside the gene matches: 3. Germline lookup yields CDR1 SGHRS and CDR2 YFSETQ. CDR3 DNA: TGCGCCAGCAGCTTGAACGGACAGGGGGACACTGAAGCTTTCTTT. This gives the protein CASSLNGQGDTEAFF.